The 24 T cell receptor beta chains below come from one sample, sequenced in a study of T cell clonotyping in hematopoietic cell transplantation. Only in-frame clones appear in the TCRdb table, and some are missing; sequencing was by immunoSEQ multiplex PCR. The table has tens of thousands of clones, about 95% seen once. The sequenced sample was peripheral blood mononuclear cells. These receptors originate from a man aged 25-45 years in good health. Some clones in this sample may be carry-over from other donors' samples.

V and J are TRBV9 and TRBJ2-7, with 7 bases that match TRBD2. J was trimmed by 1 base and V by 3 bases; bases with no gene match: 4. CDR3 length: 14 residues. Germline CDR1 reads SGDLS; CDR2 reads YYNGEE. The DNA of the CDR3 is TGTGCCAGCAGCGCAAGGGACTATTCCTACGAGCAGTACTTC. As protein: CASSARDYSYEQYF.

V usage is TRBV7-9 and J usage is TRBJ2-7, with unresolved D. V lost 5 bases, J lost 2 bases, and 13 bases lay in between. Per the germline V gene, CDR1 is SEHNR and CDR2 is FQNEAQ (reference sequence). This CDR3 has 14 amino acids. The CDR3 reads CASSVVRVPYEQYF. The CDR3, as DNA: TGTGCCAGCAGCGTGGTTAGGGTCCCCTACGAGCAGTACTTC.

V usage is TRBV6-4 and J usage is TRBJ1-5, with TRBD1 as a possible D gene (6 bases). The V end lost 5 bases, the J end lost 2 bases, and 13 bases lay between the germline ends. CDR1 and CDR2 (germline): MRHNA, SNTAGT. This CDR3 has 15 residues. CDR3 in amino acids: CASSLSGEGNQPQHF. The CDR3 DNA is TGTGCCAGCAGTCTATCAGGGGAAGGCAATCAGCCCCAGCATTTT.

The chain recombines TRBV19 with TRBJ2-1; 12 bases match TRBD2. Germline V gene lookup returns CDR1 LNHDA and CDR2 SQIVND (reference sequence). With V trimmed by 4 bases and J by 8 bases, 9 bases remained unmatched. This CDR3 contains 16 residues. CDR3 sequence reads: CASSTSSGRGGYEQFF. In nucleotides, the CDR3 is TGTGCCAGTAGTACCTCTAGCGGGAGGGGGGGCTATGAGCAGTTCTTC.

The chain has TRBV19 and TRBJ2-7; D not resolved. Trimming left V 5 bases short and J 2 bases short, with 10 bases between. Germline CDR1 LNHDA, CDR2 SQIVND (reference sequence). The CDR3 totals 13 residues. The CDR3 spells CASSPLPAYEQYF. The CDR3, as DNA: TGTGCCAGTAGTCCCCTCCCGGCCTACGAGCAGTACTTC.

This chain links TRBV9 with TRBJ2-3, with D unresolved. Trimming took 0 bases from V and 0 from J, leaving 8 bases between them. The germline CDR1 and CDR2 sequences are SGDLS and YYNGEE. The CDR3 is 15 residues long. The CDR3 reads CASSVGDPSTDTQYF. In DNA form, the CDR3 reads TGTGCCAGCAGCGTAGGGGATCCAAGCACAGATACGCAGTATTTT.

The chain carries TRBV4-3 and TRBJ1-5, with D perhaps TRBD1 (5 bases). V was shortened by 0 bases and J by 9 bases, with 21 bases between the two germline ends. CDR1 and CDR2 from the germline V gene are LGHNA and YSLEER. CDR3 length: 17 amino acids. CDR3 sequence reads: CASSQDATPTDGSPQHF. CDR3 in DNA: TGCGCCAGCAGCCAAGACGCGACACCGACAGATGGATCGCCCCAGCATTTT.

The rearrangement uses TRBV4-1 and TRBJ1-1, with 7 bases aligning to TRBD1. The CDR3 covers 13 residues. Trimming cost V 4 bases and J 9 bases; bases outside gene matches: 8. The germline gives CDR1 MGHRA, CDR2 YSYEKL. DNA for the CDR3: TGCGCCAGCAGCCCTGGGACAGTACAAAAAGCTTTCTTT. Translated, it gives CASSPGTVQKAFF.

The rearrangement links TRBV4-1 to TRBJ1-2; D not resolved. The CDR3 is 14 amino acids. V was trimmed by 3 bases and J by 1 base, leaving 9 bases between them. The germline V gene encodes CDR1 MGHRA and CDR2 YSYEKL. Here the CDR3 reads CASSQKGFNYGYTF. The CDR3 nucleotides read TGCGCCAGCAGCCAGAAAGGTTTTAACTATGGCTACACCTTC.

CDR3 residues: CASSVAGDTQYF. The CDR3 nucleotides are TGTGCCAGCAGCGTAGCGGGAGATACGCAGTATTTT. The chain joins TRBV6-5 to TRBJ2-3; 7 bases line up with TRBD2. V was pared by 6 bases and J by 5 bases, with 2 bases of the junction left unmatched. There are 12 residues in the CDR3. Per germline, CDR1 MNHEY and CDR2 SVGAGI.

V gene TRBV10-3 combines with J gene TRBJ1-2; 7 bases map to TRBD1. V trimming: 3 bases; J trimming: 0 bases; junction bases outside the gene matches: 4. Germline-derived CDR1 and CDR2 are ENHRY and SYGVKD. This CDR3 spans 15 amino acids. The CDR3 sequence: CAISEGDSSNYGYTF. CDR3 DNA: TGTGCCATCAGTGAAGGGGACAGCTCTAACTATGGCTACACCTTC.

The chain combines TRBV27 with TRBJ2-7, with D perhaps matching TRBD2 (5 bases). The CDR3 covers 16 residues. Germline CDR1 MNHEY, CDR2 SMNVEV (reference sequence). V was shortened by 0 bases and J by 0 bases, with 12 bases between the two germline ends. The CDR3: CASSLSEGTNSYEQYF. The CDR3 DNA follows: TGTGCCAGCAGTTTATCTGAGGGAACGAACTCCTACGAGCAGTACTTC.

This clone was observed a single time. This chain uses TRBV6-4 with TRBJ2-3, with TRBD2 identical over 8 bases. Losses at the gene ends were 4 bases for V and 4 bases for J; bases not matched to a gene: 4. The CDR3 sequence is 14 residues long. Germline values: CDR1 MRHNA, CDR2 SNTAGT. The CDR3: CASSVTGGADTQYF. The CDR3 DNA reads as TGTGCCAGCAGTGTGACGGGGGGGGCAGATACGCAGTATTTT.

This sequence joins TRBV13 and TRBJ2-3; TRBD1 is a possible D gene (5 bases). Germline loops: CDR1 PRHDT, CDR2 FYEKMQ (reference sequence). V lost 0 bases to trimming and J lost 0 bases, with 7 bases between them. CDR3 length: 15 residues. This CDR3 is CASSLGAGSTDTQYF. CDR3 coding DNA: TGTGCCAGCAGCTTAGGCGCAGGGAGCACAGATACGCAGTATTTT.

The rearrangement uses TRBV7-9 and TRBJ2-3; no clear D. The CDR3 has 15 residues. The ends were cut back, 5 bases at V and 3 bases at J, with 15 bases in the middle. The germline V gene has CDR1 SEHNR and CDR2 FQNEAQ (reference sequence). DNA of the CDR3: TGTGCCAGCAGCCCCGGCCGAGTCGCTACAGATACGCAGTATTTT. Residues: CASSPGRVATDTQYF.

The chain is built from TRBV4-2 and TRBJ1-2, with D hard to call. Germline V gives CDR1 LGHNA, CDR2 YNFKEQ. V was shortened by 1 base and J by 4 bases, with 10 bases between the two germline ends. The CDR3 sequence is 14 residues long. CDR3 amino acids: CASSQGRETYGYTF. DNA of the CDR3: TGTGCCAGCAGCCAAGGCCGGGAGACCTATGGCTACACCTTC.

V gene TRBV7-2 combines with J gene TRBJ1-1; D is unresolved. CDR1 is SGHTA and CDR2 is FQGNSA in the germline V gene. This CDR3 comprises 13 residues. Trimming took 5 bases from V and 0 from J, leaving 7 bases between them. The CDR3 coding sequence is TGTGCCAGCAGCAGAGACTTGAACACTGAAGCTTTCTTT. Amino acid sequence: CASSRDLNTEAFF. Based on the CDR3 plus reference TRBV7-2 and TRBJ1-1, the full variable domain is GAGVSQSPSNKVTEKGKDVELRCDPISGHTALYWYRQSLGQGLEFLIYFQGNSAPDKSGLPSDRFSAERTGGSVSTLTIQRTQQEDSAVYLCASSRDLNTEAFFGQGTRLTVV.

This clone occurred a few times. The V call is TRBV27, the J call TRBJ1-1; D is perhaps TRBD1 (6 bases). This CDR3 has 16 residues. CDR1 is MNHEY, CDR2 SMNVEV, per germline (reference sequence). V lost 5 bases to trimming and J lost 0 bases, with 16 bases between them. The CDR3 sequence: CASSMTTGTLNTEAFF. The CDR3 DNA reads TGTGCCAGCAGTATGACAACCGGGACACTGAACACTGAAGCTTTCTTT.

The chain couples TRBV27 to TRBJ2-1; tentative D call: TRBD2 (7 bases). The ends were cut back, 6 bases at V and 0 bases at J, with 18 bases in the middle. Germline V gene lookup returns CDR1 MNHEY and CDR2 SMNVEV (reference sequence). The CDR3 runs 17 residues. The CDR3 DNA sequence: TGTGCCAGCAGGACTTATCGGGGGGCCCTCTCCTACAATGAGCAGTTCTTC. This codes for CASRTYRGALSYNEQFF.

CDR3 loop: CASSQDRTVYGYTF. CDR3 in DNA: TGCGCCAGCAGCCAAGATCGGACAGTCTATGGCTACACCTTC. The J gene is TRBJ1-2, the V gene TRBV4-1; tentatively, D is TRBD1 (6 bases). This CDR3 has 14 amino acids. The ends were cut back, 0 bases at V and 4 bases at J, with 9 bases in the middle. Germline V gives CDR1 MGHRA, CDR2 YSYEKL.

The gene calls are TRBV7-9 and TRBJ2-7, with D perhaps TRBD2 (5 bases). CDR1 is SEHNR and CDR2 is FQNEAQ in the germline V gene (reference sequence). This CDR3 comprises 13 residues. V dropped 3 bases and J dropped 6 bases, with 12 bases sitting between them. The CDR3 nucleotides read TGTGCCAGCAGCTTGGGAGAGTCTGGCGAGCAGTACTTC. It specifies CASSLGESGEQYF.

The chain uses TRBV4-1 and TRBJ2-5; D not certain. The germline V gene has CDR1 MGHRA and CDR2 YSYEKL. V was shortened by 0 bases and J by 4 bases, with 18 bases between the two germline ends. The CDR3 extends over 17 amino acids. CDR3: CASSQEGLAGRSETQYF. The CDR3 region has the DNA TGCGCCAGCAGCCAAGAAGGCTTAGCAGGCCGCTCAGAGACCCAGTACTTC.

The chain links TRBV6-5 to TRBJ2-4, with unresolved D. The germline CDR1 and CDR2 sequences are MNHEY and SVGAGI. V lost 4 bases and J lost 0, with 13 bases in between. The CDR3 extends over 16 amino acids. The CDR3 nucleotides are TGTGCCAGCAGTTCCCCCCGCCTGACAGCCAAAAACATTCAGTACTTC. Translation: CASSSPRLTAKNIQYF.

About this clone: Germline and junction disagree at one end, which may indicate a read error. The V call is TRBV5-6, the J call TRBJ2-4; 8 bases are a match to TRBD1. The CDR3 covers 13 residues. The germline V gene has CDR1 SGHDT and CDR2 YYEEEE. CDR3 sequence (DNA): TGTGCCAGCAACACCAATCCTCCCGGGACAGGAACCTTC. It is translated as CASNTNPPGTGTF.